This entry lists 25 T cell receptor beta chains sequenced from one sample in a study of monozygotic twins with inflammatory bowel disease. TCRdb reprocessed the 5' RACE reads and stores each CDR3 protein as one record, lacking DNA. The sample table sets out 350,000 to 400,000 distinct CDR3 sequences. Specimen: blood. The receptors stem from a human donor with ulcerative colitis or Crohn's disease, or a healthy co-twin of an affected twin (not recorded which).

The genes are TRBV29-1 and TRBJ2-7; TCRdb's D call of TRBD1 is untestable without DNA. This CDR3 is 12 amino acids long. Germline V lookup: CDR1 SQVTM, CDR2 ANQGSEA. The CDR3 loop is CSAMGTVYEQYF.

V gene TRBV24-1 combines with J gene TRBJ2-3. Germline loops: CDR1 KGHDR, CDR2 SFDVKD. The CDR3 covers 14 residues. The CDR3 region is CATASSWSTDTQYF.

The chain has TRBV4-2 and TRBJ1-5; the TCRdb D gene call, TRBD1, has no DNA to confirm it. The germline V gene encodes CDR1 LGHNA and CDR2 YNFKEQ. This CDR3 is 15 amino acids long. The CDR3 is CASSQVLQGHQPQHF.

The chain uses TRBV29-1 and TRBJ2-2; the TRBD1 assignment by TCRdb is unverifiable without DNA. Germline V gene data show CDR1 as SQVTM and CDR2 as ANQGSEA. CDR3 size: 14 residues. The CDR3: CSVGSTGASGELFF.

The CDR3 sequence: CASSSRDFEYQETQYF. This chain joins TRBV13 and TRBJ2-5; without DNA, the TCRdb call of TRBD2 cannot be checked. Germline-derived CDR1 and CDR2 are PRHDT and FYEKMQ (reference sequence). The CDR3 covers 16 residues. Together with reference TRBV13 and TRBJ2-5, the CDR3 gives the full variable domain: AAGVIQSPRHLIKEKRETATLKCYPIPRHDTVYWYQQGPGQDPQFLISFYEKMQSDKGSIPDRFSAQQFSDYHSELNMSSLELGDSALYFCASSSRDFEYQETQYFGPGTRLLVL.

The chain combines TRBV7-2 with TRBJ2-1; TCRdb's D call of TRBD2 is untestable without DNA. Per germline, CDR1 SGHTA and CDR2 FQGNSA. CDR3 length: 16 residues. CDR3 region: CASSSGLAGAYNEQFF.

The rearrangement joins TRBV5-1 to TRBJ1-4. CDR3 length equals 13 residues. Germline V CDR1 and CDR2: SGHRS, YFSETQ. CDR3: CVSSMGPNEKLFF.

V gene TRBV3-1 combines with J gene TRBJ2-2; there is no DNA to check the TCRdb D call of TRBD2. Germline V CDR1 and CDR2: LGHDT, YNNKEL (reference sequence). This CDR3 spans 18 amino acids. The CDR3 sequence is CASSQETAGLGLTGELFF. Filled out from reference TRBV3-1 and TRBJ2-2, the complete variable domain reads DTAVSQTPKYLVTQMGNDKSIKCEQNLGHDTMYWYKQDSKKFLKIMFSYNNKELIINETVPNRFSPKSPDKAHLNLHINSLELGDSAVYFCASSQETAGLGLTGELFFGEGSRLTVL.

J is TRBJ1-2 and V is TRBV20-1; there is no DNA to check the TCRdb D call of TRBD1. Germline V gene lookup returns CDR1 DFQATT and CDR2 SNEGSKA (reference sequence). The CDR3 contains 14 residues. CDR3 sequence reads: CSARTSTGGYGYTF.

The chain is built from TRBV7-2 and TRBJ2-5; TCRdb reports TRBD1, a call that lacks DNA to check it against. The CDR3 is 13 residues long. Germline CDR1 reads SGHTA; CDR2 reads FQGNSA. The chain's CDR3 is CASKDRGAETQYF.

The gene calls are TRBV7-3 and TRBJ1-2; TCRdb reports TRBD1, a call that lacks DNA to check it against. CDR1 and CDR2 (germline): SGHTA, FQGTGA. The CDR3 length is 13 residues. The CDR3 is CASSAGISYGYTF.

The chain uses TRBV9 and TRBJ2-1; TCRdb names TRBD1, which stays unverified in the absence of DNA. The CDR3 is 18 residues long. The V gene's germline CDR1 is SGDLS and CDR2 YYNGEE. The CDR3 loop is CASSVAGGLTASYNEQFF.

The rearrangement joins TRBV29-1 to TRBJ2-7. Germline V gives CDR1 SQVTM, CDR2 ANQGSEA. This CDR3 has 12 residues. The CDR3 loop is CSVLSLTYEQYF.

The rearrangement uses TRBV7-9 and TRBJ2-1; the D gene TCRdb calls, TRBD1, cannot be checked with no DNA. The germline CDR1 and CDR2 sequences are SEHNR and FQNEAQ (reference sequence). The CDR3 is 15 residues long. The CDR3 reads CASSSQDSTYNEQFF.

CDR3 loop: CASSLRASGGYNEQFF. The chain recombines TRBV7-2 with TRBJ2-1; TCRdb gives TRBD1 as the D gene, but with no DNA this cannot be confirmed. Germline loops: CDR1 SGHTA, CDR2 FQGNSA. This CDR3 is built from 16 residues. The variable domain in full, with the rest retrieved from reference TRBV7-2 and TRBJ2-1, is GAGVSQSPSNKVTEKGKDVELRCDPISGHTALYWYRQSLGQGLEFLIYFQGNSAPDKSGLPSDRFSAERTGGSVSTLTIQRTQQEDSAVYLCASSLRASGGYNEQFFGPGTRLTVL.

CDR3: CASSRQFSGNTIYF. The V and J genes are TRBV7-6 and TRBJ1-3; TCRdb outputs TRBD1, but without DNA this stays unchecked. This CDR3 spans 14 amino acids. Germline CDR1 is SGHVS and CDR2 is FNYEAQ.

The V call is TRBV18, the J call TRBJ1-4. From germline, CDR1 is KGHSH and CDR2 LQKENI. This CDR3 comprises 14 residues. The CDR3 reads CASSPVGTNEKLFF. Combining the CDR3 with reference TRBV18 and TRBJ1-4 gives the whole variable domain NAGVMQNPRHLVRRRGQEARLRCSPMKGHSHVYWYRQLPEEGLKFMVYLQKENIIDESGMPKERFSAEFPKEGPSILRIQQVVRGDSAAYFCASSPVGTNEKLFFGSGTQLSVL.

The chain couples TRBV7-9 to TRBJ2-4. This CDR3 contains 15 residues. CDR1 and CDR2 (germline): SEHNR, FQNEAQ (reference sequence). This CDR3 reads CASSLEVAAKNIQYF.

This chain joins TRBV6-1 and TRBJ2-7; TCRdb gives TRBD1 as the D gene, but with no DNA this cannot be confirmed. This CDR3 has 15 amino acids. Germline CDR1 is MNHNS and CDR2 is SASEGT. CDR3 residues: CASSKTGVISYEQYF.

The CDR3 spells CASSRGGTVTYEQYF. The rearrangement joins TRBV10-2 to TRBJ2-7; the D gene TCRdb calls, TRBD1, cannot be checked with no DNA. The CDR3 loop spans 15 amino acids. The germline gives CDR1 WSHSY, CDR2 SAAADI.

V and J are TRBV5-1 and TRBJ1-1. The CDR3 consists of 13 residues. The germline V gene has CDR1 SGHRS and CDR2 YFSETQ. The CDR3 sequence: CASSLRRRTEAFF.

The CDR3 sequence is CASSPWAGQGSSPLHF. The J gene is TRBJ1-6, the V gene TRBV12-3 or TRBV12-4; TCRdb's assignment of TRBD1 cannot be checked, as there is no DNA. The CDR3 consists of 16 residues.

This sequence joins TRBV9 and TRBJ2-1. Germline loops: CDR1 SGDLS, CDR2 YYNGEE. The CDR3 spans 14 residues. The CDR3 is CASSVGGSYNEQFF.

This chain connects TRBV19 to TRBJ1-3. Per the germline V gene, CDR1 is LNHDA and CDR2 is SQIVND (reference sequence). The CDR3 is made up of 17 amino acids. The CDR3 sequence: CASSIMRSLASGNTIYF.

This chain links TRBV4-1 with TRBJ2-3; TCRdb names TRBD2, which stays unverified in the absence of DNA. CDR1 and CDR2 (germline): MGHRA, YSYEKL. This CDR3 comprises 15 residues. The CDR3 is CASSQAGTSTDTQYF.